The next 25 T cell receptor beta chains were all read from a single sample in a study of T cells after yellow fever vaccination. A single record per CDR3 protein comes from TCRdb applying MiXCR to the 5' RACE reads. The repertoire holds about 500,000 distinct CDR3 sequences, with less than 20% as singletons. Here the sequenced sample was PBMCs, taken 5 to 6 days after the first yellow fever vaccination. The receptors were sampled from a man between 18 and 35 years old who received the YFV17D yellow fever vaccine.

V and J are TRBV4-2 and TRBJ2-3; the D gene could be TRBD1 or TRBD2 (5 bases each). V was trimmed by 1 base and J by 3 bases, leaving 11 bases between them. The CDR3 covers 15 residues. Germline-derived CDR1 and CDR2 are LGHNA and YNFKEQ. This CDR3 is CASSQVGTMTDTQYF. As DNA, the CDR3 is TGTGCCAGCAGCCAAGTTGGGACCATGACAGATACGCAGTATTTT.

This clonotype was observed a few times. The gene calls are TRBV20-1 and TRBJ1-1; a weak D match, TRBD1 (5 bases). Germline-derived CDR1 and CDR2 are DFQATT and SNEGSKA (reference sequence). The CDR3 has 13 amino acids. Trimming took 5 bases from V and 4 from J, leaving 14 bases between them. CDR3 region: CSAAGLGGTEAFF. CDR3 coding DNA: TGCAGTGCTGCCGGACTTGGGGGCACTGAAGCTTTCTTT.

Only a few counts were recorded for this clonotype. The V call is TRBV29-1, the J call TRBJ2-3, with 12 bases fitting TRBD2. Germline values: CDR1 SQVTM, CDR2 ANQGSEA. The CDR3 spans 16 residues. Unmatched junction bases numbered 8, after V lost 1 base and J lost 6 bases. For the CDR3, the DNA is TGCAGCGTTGAAGGACTAGCGGGGGAGGTCGGGGATACGCAGTATTTT. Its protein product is CSVEGLAGEVGDTQYF.

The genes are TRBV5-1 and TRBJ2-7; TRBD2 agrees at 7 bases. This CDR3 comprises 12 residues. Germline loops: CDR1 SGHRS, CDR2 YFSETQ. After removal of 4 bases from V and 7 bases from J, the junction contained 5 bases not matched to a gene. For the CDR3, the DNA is TGCGCCAGCAGCCCCTCCGGGAGGGAGCAGTACTTC. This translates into CASSPSGREQYF.

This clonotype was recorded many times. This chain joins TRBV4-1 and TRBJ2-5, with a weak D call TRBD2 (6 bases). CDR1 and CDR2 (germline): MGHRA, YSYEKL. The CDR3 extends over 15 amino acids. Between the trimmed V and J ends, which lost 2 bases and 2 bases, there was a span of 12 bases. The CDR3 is CASSQPGLSQETQYF. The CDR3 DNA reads TGCGCCAGCAGCCAACCGGGACTTTCACAAGAGACCCAGTACTTC.

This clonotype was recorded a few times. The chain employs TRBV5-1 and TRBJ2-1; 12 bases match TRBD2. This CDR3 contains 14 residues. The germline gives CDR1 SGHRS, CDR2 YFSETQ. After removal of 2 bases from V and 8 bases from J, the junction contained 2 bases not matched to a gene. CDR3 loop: CASSLGLAGHEQFF. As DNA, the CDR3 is TGCGCCAGCAGCTTAGGACTAGCGGGGCATGAGCAGTTCTTC.

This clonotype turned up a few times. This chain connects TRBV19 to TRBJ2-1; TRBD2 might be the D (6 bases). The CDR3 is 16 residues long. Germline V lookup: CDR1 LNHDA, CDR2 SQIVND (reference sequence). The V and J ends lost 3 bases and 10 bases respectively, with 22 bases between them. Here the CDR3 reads CASSILRGGLGPEQFF. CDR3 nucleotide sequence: TGTGCCAGTAGTATCCTCCGAGGAGGGTTGGGTCCAGAGCAGTTCTTC.

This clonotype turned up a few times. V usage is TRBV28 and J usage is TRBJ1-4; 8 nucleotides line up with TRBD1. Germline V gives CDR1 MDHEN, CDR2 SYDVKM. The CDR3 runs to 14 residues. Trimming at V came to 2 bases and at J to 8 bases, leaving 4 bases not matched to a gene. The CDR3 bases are TGTGCCAGCAGTTTAGTGGACAGGGAGGAAAAACTGTTTTTT. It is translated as CASSLVDREEKLFF.

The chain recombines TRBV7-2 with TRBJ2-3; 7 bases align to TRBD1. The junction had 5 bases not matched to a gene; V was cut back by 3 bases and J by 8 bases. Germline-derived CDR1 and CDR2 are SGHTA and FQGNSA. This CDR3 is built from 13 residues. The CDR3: CASSFDRAFTQYF. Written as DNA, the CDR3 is TGTGCCAGCAGCTTCGACAGGGCCTTTACGCAGTATTTT.

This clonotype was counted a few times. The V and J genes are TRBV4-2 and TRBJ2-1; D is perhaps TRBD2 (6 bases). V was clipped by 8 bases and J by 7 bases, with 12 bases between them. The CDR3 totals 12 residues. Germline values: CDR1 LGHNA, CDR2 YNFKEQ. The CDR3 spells CASLGGDNEQFF. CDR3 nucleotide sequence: TGTGCCAGCCTCGGGGGAGATAATGAGCAGTTCTTC.

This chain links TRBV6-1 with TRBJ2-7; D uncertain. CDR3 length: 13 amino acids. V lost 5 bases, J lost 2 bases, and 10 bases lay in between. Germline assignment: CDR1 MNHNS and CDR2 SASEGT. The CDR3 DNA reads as TGTGCCAGCAGTCCCGTCCAAACCTACGAGCAGTACTTC. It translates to CASSPVQTYEQYF.

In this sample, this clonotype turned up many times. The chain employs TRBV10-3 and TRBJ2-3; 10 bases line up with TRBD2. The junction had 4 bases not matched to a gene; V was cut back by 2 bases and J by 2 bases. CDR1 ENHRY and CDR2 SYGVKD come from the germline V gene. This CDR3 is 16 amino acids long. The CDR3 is CAISEPSGGVTDTQYF. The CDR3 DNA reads TGTGCCATCAGTGAGCCAAGCGGGGGGGTCACAGATACGCAGTATTTT.

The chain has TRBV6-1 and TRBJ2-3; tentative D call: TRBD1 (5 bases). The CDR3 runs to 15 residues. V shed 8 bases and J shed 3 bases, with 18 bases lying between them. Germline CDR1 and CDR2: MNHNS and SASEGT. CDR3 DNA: TGTGCCAGCGGCCCATTCCCAGGGTGGACAGATACGCAGTATTTT. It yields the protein CASGPFPGWTDTQYF.

CDR3 sequence: CASSPDRRGDQPQHF. CDR3 sequence (DNA): TGTGCCAGCAGTCCCGACAGGCGGGGTGATCAGCCCCAGCATTTT. The chain recombines TRBV6-1 with TRBJ1-5, with D maybe TRBD1 (6 bases). Per the germline V gene, CDR1 is MNHNS and CDR2 is SASEGT. V lost 5 bases to trimming and J lost 5 bases, with 16 bases between them. The CDR3 loop spans 15 amino acids.

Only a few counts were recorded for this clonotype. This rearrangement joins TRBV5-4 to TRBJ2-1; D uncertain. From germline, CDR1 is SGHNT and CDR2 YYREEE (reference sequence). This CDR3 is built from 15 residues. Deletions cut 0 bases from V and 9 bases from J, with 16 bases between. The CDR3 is CASSLANRHSGEQFF. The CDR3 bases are TGTGCCAGCAGCTTGGCAAACCGCCATTCGGGTGAGCAGTTCTTC. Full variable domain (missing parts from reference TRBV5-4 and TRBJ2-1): ETGVTQSPTHLIKTRGQQVTLRCSSQSGHNTVSWYQQALGQGPQFIFQYYREEENGRGNFPPRFSGLQFPNYSSELNVNALELDDSALYLCASSLANRHSGEQFFGPGTRLTVL.

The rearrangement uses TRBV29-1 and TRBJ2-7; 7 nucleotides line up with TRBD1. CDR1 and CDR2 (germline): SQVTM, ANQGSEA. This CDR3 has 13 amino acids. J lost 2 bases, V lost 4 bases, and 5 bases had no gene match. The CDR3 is CSVVGTAAYEQYF. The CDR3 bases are TGCAGCGTTGTTGGGACAGCGGCCTACGAGCAGTACTTC.

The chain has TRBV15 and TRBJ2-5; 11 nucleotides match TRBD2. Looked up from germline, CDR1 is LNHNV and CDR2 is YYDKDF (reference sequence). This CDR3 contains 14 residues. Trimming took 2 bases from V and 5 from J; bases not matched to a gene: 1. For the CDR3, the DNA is TGTGCCACCAGCAGAAGACTAGCGGGGGAGACCCAGTACTTC. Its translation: CATSRRLAGETQYF.

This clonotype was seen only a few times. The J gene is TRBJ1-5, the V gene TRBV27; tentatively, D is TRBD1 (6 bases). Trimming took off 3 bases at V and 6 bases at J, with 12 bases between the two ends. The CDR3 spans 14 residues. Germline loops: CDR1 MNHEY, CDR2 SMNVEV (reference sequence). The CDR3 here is CASSFKGVSQPQHF. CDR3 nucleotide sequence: TGTGCCAGCAGTTTCAAGGGGGTTAGTCAGCCCCAGCATTTT.

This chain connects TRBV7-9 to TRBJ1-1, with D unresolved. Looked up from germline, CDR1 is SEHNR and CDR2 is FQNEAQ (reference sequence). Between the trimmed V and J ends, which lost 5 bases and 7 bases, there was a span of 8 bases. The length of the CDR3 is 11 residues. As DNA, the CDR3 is TGTGCCAGCAGCAAAAAGTTTGAAGCTTTCTTT. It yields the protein CASSKKFEAFF. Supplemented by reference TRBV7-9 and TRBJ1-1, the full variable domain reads DTGVSQNPRHKITKRGQNVTFRCDPISEHNRLYWYRQTLGQGPEFLTYFQNEAQLEKSRLLSDRFSAERPKGSFSTLEIQRTEQGDSAMYLCASSKKFEAFFGQGTRLTVV.

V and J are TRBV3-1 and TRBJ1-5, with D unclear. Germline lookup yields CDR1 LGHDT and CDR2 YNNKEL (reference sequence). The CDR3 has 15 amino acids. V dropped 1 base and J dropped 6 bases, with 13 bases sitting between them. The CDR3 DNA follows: TGTGCCAGCAGCCAAGGGGATCGCGAGGTTCAGCCCCAGCATTTT. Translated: CASSQGDREVQPQHF.

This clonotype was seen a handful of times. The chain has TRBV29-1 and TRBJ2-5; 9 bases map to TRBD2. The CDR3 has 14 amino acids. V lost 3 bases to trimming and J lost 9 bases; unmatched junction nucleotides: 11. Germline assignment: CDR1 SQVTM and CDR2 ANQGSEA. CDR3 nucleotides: TGCAGCGTTGAGTCGGGACTAGCTTACGATGCCCAGTACTTC. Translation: CSVESGLAYDAQYF.

CDR3 amino acids: CASSPPRGIEETQYF. CDR3 coding DNA: TGTGCCAGCAGCCCCCCCCGGGGGATCGAAGAGACCCAGTACTTC. This rearrangement joins TRBV5-5 to TRBJ2-5; D possibly corresponds to TRBD2 (6 bases). Trimming left V 4 bases short and J 3 bases short, with 16 bases between. Germline-derived CDR1 and CDR2 are SGHKS and YYEKEE (reference sequence). The CDR3 covers 15 residues. The full variable domain, completed using reference TRBV5-5 and TRBJ2-5, is DAGVTQSPTHLIKTRGQQVTLRCSPISGHKSVSWYQQVLGQGPQFIFQYYEKEERGRGNFPDRFSARQFPNYSSELNVNALLLGDSALYLCASSPPRGIEETQYFGPGTRLLVL.

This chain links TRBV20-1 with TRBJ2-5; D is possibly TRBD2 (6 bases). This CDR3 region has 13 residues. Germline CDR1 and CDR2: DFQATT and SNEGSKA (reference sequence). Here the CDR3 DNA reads TGCAGCGGGGGTTTGAGGGCTCAAGAGACCCAGTACTTC. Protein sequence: CSGGLRAQETQYF.

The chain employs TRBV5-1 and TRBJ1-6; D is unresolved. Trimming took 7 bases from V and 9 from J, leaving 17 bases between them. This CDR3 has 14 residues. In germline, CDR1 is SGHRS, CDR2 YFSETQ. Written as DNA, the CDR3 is TGCGCCAGCCGTTTGGGCCAACCCAGTTCACCCCTCCACTTT. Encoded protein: CASRLGQPSSPLHF.

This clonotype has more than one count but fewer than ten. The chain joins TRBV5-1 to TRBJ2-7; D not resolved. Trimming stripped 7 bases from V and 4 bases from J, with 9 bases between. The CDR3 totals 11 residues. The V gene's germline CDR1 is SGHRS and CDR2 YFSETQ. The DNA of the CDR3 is TGCGCCAGCGACTTGGGATACGAGCAGTACGTC. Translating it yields CASDLGYEQYV.